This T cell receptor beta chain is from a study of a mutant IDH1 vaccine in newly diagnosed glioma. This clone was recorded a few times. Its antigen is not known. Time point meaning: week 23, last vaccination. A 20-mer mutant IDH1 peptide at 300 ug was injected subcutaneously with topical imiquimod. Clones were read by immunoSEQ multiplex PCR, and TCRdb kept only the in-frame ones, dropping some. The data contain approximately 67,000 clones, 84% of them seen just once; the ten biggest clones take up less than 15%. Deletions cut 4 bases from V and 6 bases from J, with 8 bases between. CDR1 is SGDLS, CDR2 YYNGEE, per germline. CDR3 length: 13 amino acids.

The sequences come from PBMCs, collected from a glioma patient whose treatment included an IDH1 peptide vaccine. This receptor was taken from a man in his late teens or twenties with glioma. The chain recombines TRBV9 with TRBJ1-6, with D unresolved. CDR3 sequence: CASSSGINSPLHF. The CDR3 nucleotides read TGTGCCAGCAGCTCGGGCATTAATTCACCCCTCCACTTT. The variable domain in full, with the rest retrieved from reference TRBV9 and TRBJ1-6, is DSGVTQTPKHLITATGQRVTLRCSPRSGDLSVYWYQQSLDQGLQFLIQYYNGEERAKGNILERFSAQQFPDLHSELNLSSLELGDSALYFCASSSGINSPLHFGNGTRLTVT.